A single sample gave rise to the 13 T cell receptor beta chains below, sequenced in a study of memory CD4+ T cells and cytomegalovirus serostatus. Sequencing was performed with immunoSEQ multiplex PCR; in TCRdb, only in-frame clones are kept and a portion is missing. Here the sample spans tens of thousands of clones, over 75% being singletons. The sort gate was single viable CD3+CD4+CD8-CD45RO+ cells for memory CD4+ T cells. The sample comprised memory CD4+ T cells from blood. Receptors originate from an adult in good health and CMV-seronegative.

The rearrangement links TRBV25-1 to TRBJ2-3, with D perhaps matching TRBD1 or TRBD2 (6 bases each). The CDR3 is 15 residues long. V lost 0 bases and J 2 bases, leaving 9 bases between the germline ends. Germline CDR1 reads MGHDK; CDR2 reads SYGVNS. The CDR3 DNA sequence: TGTGCCAGCAGTGAATACGGGGGCCCCACAGATACGCAGTATTTT. Translated, it gives CASSEYGGPTDTQYF.

This chain connects TRBV6-1 to TRBJ1-5, with unresolved D. Germline V gene data show CDR1 as MNHNS and CDR2 as SASEGT. Deletions cut 0 bases from V and 7 bases from J, with 7 bases between. The CDR3 runs to 13 residues. CDR3 sequence reads: CASSEAFMQPQHF. The CDR3 nucleotides read TGTGCCAGCAGTGAAGCCTTTATGCAGCCCCAGCATTTT.

There are a few counts of this clone. V gene TRBV28 combines with J gene TRBJ1-3; the D is unclear. This CDR3 contains 13 residues. Germline V gene lookup returns CDR1 MDHEN and CDR2 SYDVKM. Trimming removed 7 bases at V and 3 bases at J, with 10 bases between. The CDR3 DNA is TGTGCCAGCACCCCAGGCGGTGGAAACACCATATATTTT. Protein: CASTPGGGNTIYF. Using reference TRBV28 and TRBJ1-3 for the parts outside the CDR3, the full variable domain is DVKVTQSSRYLVKRTGEKVFLECVQDMDHENMFWYRQDPGLGLRLIYFSYDVKMKEKGDIPEGYSVSREKKERFSLILESASTNQTSMYLCASTPGGGNTIYFGEGSWLTVV.

The chain carries TRBV29-1 and TRBJ1-2, with TRBD1 matching 7 bases. From germline, CDR1 is SQVTM and CDR2 ANQGSEA. Trimming removed 7 bases from V and 8 bases from J; junction bases left unmatched: 10. CDR3 length equals 12 residues. Here the CDR3 reads CSGEDDRDGYTF. For the CDR3, the DNA is TGCAGCGGAGAAGACGACAGGGACGGCTACACCTTC.

The rearrangement joins TRBV5-1 to TRBJ2-3; 11 nucleotides line up with TRBD2. CDR3 size: 16 residues. The germline gives CDR1 SGHRS, CDR2 YFSETQ. V lost 4 bases to trimming and J lost 3 bases; unmatched junction nucleotides: 7. Here the CDR3 DNA reads TGCGCCAGCAGCCTGAACCCTAGCGGGGGGACAGATACGCAGTATTTT. This codes for CASSLNPSGGTDTQYF.

V and J are TRBV9 and TRBJ1-2; 9 bases agree with TRBD1. The CDR3 consists of 15 residues. V lost 4 bases to trimming and J lost 5 bases; unmatched junction nucleotides: 9. Germline V gives CDR1 SGDLS, CDR2 YYNGEE. The CDR3 region is CASSQIGTGRYGYTF. The CDR3 DNA reads TGTGCCAGCAGCCAAATCGGGACAGGGCGATATGGCTACACCTTC.

The V and J genes are TRBV7-2 and TRBJ2-6, with TRBD1 matching over 7 bases. The V gene end was trimmed by 5 bases and the J gene end by 1 base; junction bases not matched to a gene: 8. This CDR3 contains 17 residues. From germline, CDR1 is SGHTA and CDR2 FQGNSA. This CDR3 reads CASSRWTGKSGANVLTF. CDR3 sequence (DNA): TGTGCCAGCAGCCGCTGGACAGGCAAATCTGGGGCCAACGTCCTGACTTTC.

The gene calls are TRBV30 and TRBJ2-7; 12 nucleotides agree with TRBD2. The CDR3 extends over 18 amino acids. V shed 2 bases, J shed 2 bases, and the junction held 13 bases outside the gene matches. Germline V gives CDR1 GTSNPN, CDR2 SVGIG (reference sequence). The CDR3 DNA is TGTGCCTGGAGTAGTGGTTTCGAGACTAGCGGGGGTACCTACGAGCAGTACTTC. It yields the protein CAWSSGFETSGGTYEQYF. Filled out from reference TRBV30 and TRBJ2-7, the complete variable domain reads SQTIHQWPATLVQPVGSPLSLECTVEGTSNPNLYWYRQAAGRGLQLLFYSVGIGQISSEVPQNLSASRPQDRQFILSSKKLLLSDSGFYLCAWSSGFETSGGTYEQYFGPGTRLTVT.

V usage is TRBV6-1 and J usage is TRBJ1-1; no definite D call. Germline CDR1 reads MNHNS; CDR2 reads SASEGT. Between the trimmed V and J ends, which lost 4 bases and 5 bases, there was a span of 14 bases. The CDR3 is 14 amino acids. The CDR3 is CASSADPGGTEAFF. The CDR3, as DNA: TGTGCCAGCAGTGCTGACCCGGGCGGAACTGAAGCTTTCTTT.

The genes are TRBV6-5 and TRBJ2-6; no firm D call. This CDR3 has 13 amino acids. The germline V gene encodes CDR1 MNHEY and CDR2 SVGAGI. Trimming stripped 8 bases from V and 4 bases from J, with 9 bases between. CDR3 in amino acids: CASATVGANVLTF. Here the CDR3 DNA reads TGTGCCAGCGCAACCGTGGGGGCCAACGTCCTGACTTTC.

Worth noting for this clone: This sample includes further DNA sequences coding for the same CDR3. This chain joins TRBV5-4 and TRBJ2-3; no clear D gene. The CDR3 extends over 14 amino acids. CDR1 and CDR2 (germline): SGHNT, YYREEE (reference sequence). The V end lost 0 bases, the J end lost 4 bases, and 9 bases lay between the germline ends. The CDR3 nucleotides read TGTGCCAGCAGCTTGGTTGGAGTCCCAGATACGCAGTATTTT. It encodes CASSLVGVPDTQYF. Full variable domain (missing parts from reference TRBV5-4 and TRBJ2-3): ETGVTQSPTHLIKTRGQQVTLRCSSQSGHNTVSWYQQALGQGPQFIFQYYREEENGRGNFPPRFSGLQFPNYSSELNVNALELDDSALYLCASSLVGVPDTQYFGPGTRLTVL.

The genes are TRBV5-5 and TRBJ2-5; D is ambiguous. CDR1 and CDR2 (germline): SGHKS, YYEKEE (reference sequence). This CDR3 has 14 residues. V lost 4 bases and J 2 bases, leaving 12 bases between the germline ends. The CDR3 here is CASSPSQPQETQYF. CDR3 bases: TGTGCCAGCAGCCCATCACAGCCACAAGAGACCCAGTACTTC.

The chain combines TRBV19 with TRBJ1-2; perhaps TRBD1 as D (5 bases). V was pared by 2 bases and J by 8 bases, with 9 bases between. The CDR3 spans 12 residues. In germline, CDR1 is LNHDA, CDR2 SQIVND (reference sequence). DNA for the CDR3: TGTGCCAGTAGTATAACAGGACGGGGCTACACCTTC. Residues: CASSITGRGYTF.